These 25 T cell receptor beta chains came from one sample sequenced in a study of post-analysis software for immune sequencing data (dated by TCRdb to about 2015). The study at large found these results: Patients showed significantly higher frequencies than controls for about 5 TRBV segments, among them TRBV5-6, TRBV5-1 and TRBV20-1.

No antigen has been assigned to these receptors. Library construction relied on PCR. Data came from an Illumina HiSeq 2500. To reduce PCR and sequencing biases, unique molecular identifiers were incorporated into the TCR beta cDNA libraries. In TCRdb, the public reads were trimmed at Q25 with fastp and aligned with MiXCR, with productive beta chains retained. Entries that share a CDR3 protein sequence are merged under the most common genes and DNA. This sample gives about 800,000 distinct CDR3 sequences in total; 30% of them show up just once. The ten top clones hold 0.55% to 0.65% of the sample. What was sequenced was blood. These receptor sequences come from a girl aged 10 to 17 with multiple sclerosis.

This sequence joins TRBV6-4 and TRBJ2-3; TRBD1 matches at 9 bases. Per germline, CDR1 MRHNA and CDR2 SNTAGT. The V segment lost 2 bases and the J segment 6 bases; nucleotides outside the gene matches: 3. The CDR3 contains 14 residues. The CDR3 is CASSDPGTGDTQYF. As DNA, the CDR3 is TGTGCCAGCAGTGACCCTGGGACAGGGGATACGCAGTATTTT.

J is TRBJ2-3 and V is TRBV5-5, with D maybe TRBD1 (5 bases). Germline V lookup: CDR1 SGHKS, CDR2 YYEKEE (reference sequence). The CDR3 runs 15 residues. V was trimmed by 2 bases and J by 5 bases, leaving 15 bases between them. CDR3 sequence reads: CASSFPQGSGDTQYF. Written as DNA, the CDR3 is TGTGCCAGCAGCTTCCCCCAGGGATCGGGAGATACGCAGTATTTT.

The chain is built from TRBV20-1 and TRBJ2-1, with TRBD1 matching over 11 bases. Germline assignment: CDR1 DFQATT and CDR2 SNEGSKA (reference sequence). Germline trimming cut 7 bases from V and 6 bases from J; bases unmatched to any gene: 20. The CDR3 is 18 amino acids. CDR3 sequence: CSEIGQGASSSSPNEQFF. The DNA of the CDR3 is TGCAGTGAAATAGGACAGGGGGCTAGCTCCTCGTCCCCCAATGAGCAGTTCTTC.

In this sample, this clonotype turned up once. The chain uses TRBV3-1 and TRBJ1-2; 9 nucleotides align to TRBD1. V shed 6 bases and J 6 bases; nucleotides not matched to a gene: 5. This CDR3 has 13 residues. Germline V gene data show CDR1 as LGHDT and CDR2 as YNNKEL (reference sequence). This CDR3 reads CASRRQGGDGYTF. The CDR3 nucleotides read TGTGCCAGCAGGCGACAGGGGGGAGATGGCTACACCTTC.

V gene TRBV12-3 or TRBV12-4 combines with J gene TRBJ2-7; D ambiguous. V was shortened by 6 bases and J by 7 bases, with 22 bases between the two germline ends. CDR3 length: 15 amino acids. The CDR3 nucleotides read TGTGCCAGCAGCCCCCCCGGCAGACCGAACAATGAGCAGTACTTC. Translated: CASSPPGRPNNEQYF.

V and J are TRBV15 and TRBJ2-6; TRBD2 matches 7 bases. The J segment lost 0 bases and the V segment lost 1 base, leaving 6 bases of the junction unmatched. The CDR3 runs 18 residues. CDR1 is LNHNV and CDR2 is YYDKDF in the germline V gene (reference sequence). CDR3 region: CATSRVWDYNSGANVLTF. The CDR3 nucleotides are TGTGCCACCAGCAGAGTCTGGGACTACAACTCTGGGGCCAACGTCCTGACTTTC.

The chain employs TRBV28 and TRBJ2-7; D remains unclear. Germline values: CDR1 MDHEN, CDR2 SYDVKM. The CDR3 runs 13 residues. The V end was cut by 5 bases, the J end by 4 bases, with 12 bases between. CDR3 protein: CASSPTDGYEQYF. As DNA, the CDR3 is TGTGCCAGCAGTCCGACGGATGGGTACGAGCAGTACTTC.

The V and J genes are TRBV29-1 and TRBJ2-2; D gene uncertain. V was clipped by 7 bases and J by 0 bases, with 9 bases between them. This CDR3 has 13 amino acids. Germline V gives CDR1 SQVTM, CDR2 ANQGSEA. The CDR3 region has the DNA TGCAGCGGGATTTGGCCGAACACCGGGGAGCTGTTTTTT. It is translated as CSGIWPNTGELFF.

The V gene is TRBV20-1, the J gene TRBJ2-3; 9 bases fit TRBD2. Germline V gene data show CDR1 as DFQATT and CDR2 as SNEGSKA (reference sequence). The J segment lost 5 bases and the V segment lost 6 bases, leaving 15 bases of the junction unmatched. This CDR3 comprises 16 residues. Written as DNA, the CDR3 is TGCAGTGCCGCCCCAGCGGGGGGTGGTCTAGGAGATACGCAGTATTTT. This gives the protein CSAAPAGGGLGDTQYF.

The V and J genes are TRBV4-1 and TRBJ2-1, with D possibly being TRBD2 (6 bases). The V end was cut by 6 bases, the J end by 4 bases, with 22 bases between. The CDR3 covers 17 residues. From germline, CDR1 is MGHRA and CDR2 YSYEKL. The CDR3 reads CASSETRGSPVYNEQFF. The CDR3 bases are TGCGCCAGCAGTGAGACTCGGGGGAGCCCAGTGTACAATGAGCAGTTCTTC.

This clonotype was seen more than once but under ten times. CDR3 amino acids: CSARDPVRGPYNEQFF. DNA for the CDR3: TGCAGTGCTAGAGACCCTGTGAGGGGGCCTTACAATGAGCAGTTCTTC. This chain joins TRBV20-1 and TRBJ2-1, with TRBD1 identical over 7 bases. Per germline, CDR1 DFQATT and CDR2 SNEGSKA (reference sequence). The CDR3 sequence is 16 residues long. V lost 0 bases and J lost 4; bases outside the gene matches: 9.

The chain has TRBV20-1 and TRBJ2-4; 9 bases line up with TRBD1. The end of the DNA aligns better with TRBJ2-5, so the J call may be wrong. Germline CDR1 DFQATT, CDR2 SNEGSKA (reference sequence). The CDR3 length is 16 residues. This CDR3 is CSAPRGQGGDKETQYF. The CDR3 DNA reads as TGCAGTGCTCCTAGGGGACAGGGAGGGGACAAAGAGACCCAGTACTTC.

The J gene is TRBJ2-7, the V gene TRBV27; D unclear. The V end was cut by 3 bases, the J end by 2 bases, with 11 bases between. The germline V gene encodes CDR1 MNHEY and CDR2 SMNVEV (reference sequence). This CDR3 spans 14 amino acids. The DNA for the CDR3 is TGTGCCAGCAGTTTTAGGGAAGGAGCCTACGAGCAGTACTTC. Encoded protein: CASSFREGAYEQYF.

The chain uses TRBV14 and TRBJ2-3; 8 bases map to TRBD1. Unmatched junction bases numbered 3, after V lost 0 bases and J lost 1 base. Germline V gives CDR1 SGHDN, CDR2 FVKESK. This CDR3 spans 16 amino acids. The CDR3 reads CASSQENRGGTDTQYF. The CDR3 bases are TGTGCCAGCAGCCAAGAAAACAGGGGGGGCACAGATACGCAGTATTTT.

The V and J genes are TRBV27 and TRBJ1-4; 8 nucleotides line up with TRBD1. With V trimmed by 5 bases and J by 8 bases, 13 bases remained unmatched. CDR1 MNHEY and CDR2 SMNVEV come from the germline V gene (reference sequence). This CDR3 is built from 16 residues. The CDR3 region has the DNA TGTGCCAGCAGTCCTCGGACAGGGAGGGTGAGAGAAAAACTGTTTTTT. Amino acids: CASSPRTGRVREKLFF.

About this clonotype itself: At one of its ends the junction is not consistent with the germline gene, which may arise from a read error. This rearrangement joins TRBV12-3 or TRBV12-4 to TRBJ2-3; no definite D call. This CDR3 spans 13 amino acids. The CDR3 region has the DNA TGTGCCACCTCTTTCGTTGGTCCAGATACGGAGTATTTT. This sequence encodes CATSFVGPDTEYF.

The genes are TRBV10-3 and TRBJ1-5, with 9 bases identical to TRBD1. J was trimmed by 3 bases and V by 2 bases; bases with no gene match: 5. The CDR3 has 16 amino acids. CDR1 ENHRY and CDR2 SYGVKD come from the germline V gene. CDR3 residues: CAISERTGENNQPQHF. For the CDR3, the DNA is TGTGCCATCAGTGAGAGGACAGGGGAGAACAATCAGCCCCAGCATTTT.

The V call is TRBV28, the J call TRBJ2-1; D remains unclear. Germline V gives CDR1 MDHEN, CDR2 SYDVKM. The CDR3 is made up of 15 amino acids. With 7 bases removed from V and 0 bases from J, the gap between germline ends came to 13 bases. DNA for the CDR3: TGTGCCAGCACTTCCGGGCAAAGCTCCTACAATGAGCAGTTCTTC. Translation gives CASTSGQSSYNEQFF.

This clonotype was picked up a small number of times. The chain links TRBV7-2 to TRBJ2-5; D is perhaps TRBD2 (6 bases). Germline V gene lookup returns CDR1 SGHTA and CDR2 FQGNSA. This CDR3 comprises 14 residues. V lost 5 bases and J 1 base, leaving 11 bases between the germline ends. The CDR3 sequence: CASSAGGVQETQYF. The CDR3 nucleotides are TGTGCCAGCAGCGCTGGCGGGGTCCAAGAGACCCAGTACTTC. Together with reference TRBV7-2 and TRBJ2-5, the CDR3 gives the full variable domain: GAGVSQSPSNKVTEKGKDVELRCDPISGHTALYWYRQSLGQGLEFLIYFQGNSAPDKSGLPSDRFSAERTGGSVSTLTIQRTQQEDSAVYLCASSAGGVQETQYFGPGTRLLVL.

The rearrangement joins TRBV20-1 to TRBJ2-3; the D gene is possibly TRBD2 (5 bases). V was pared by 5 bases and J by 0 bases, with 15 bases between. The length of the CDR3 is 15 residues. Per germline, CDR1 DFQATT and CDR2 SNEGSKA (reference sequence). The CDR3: CSAGVAGISTDTQYF. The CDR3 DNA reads TGCAGTGCTGGGGTTGCGGGCATTAGCACAGATACGCAGTATTTT.

CDR3 coding DNA: TGTGCCAGCAGTCCGGATTCGAAAGAAAAACTGTTTTTT. Translating gives CASSPDSKEKLFF. This rearrangement joins TRBV25-1 to TRBJ1-4; D not certain. The CDR3 extends over 13 amino acids. CDR1 is MGHDK, CDR2 SYGVNS, per germline. The ends were cut back, 5 bases at V and 8 bases at J, with 12 bases in the middle.

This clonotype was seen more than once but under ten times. The CDR3 spells CSVSSGSPSGELFF. CDR3 nucleotides: TGCAGCGTTTCTAGCGGGAGTCCATCCGGGGAGCTGTTTTTT. The V call is TRBV29-1, the J call TRBJ2-2; 10 nucleotides line up with TRBD2. This CDR3 is 14 amino acids long. Germline-derived CDR1 and CDR2 are SQVTM and ANQGSEA. J gave up 6 bases and V 5 bases, and 6 bases lay outside the gene matches.

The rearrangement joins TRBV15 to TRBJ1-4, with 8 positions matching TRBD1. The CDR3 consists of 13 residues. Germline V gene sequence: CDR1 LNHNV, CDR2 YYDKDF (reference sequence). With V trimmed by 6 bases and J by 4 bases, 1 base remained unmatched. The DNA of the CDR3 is TGTGCCACCAGGACAGGGGTTAATGAAAAACTGTTTTTT. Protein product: CATRTGVNEKLFF.

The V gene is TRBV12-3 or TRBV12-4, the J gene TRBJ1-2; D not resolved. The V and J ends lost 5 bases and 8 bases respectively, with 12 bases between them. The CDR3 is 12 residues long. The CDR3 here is CASSVPREGYTF. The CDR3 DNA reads TGTGCCAGCAGTGTCCCGAGGGAGGGCTACACCTTC.

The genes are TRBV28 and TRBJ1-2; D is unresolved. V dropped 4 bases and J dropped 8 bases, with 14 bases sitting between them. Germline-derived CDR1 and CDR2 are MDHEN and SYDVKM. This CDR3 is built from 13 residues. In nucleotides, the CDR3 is TGTGCCAGCAGTTCGCCCCCCTGGGAGGGCTACACCTTC. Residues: CASSSPPWEGYTF.